Listed below are T cell receptor beta chains from one sample, sequenced in a study of radiotherapy plus CTLA-4 blockade in lung cancer. Sequencing was performed with immunoSEQ multiplex PCR; in TCRdb, only in-frame clones are kept and a portion is missing. The sample has approximately 82,000 clones; approximately 80% are singletons. This specimen consisted of peripheral blood, obtained from a patient treated with radiotherapy plus ipilimumab. Every receptor here comes from a human donor with non-small cell lung cancer that progressed on radiotherapy plus ipilimumab. Both conserved end residues are part of each CDR3. The order of the fields is D gene, clone size, J gene, CDR3 length, V gene, CDR3 protein, CDR3 DNA. D genes are given only for firm matches. Size values are once, few and many counts, or a class for expanded clones, and some rows have none.

d_call: TRBD2
clone_size: NA
j_call: TRBJ2-1
cdr3_length: 15
v_call: TRBV7-2
cdr3_aa: CASSQMGGNYNEQFF
cdr3_nt: TGTGCCAGCAGCCAAATGGGGGGGAACTACAATGAGCAGTTCTTC

d_call: NA
clone_size: NA
j_call: TRBJ2-7
cdr3_length: 14
v_call: TRBV11-3
cdr3_aa: CASSLGRGSYEQYF
cdr3_nt: TGTGCCAGCAGCTTAGGGCGCGGCTCCTACGAGCAGTACTTC

d_call: NA
clone_size: NA
j_call: TRBJ2-1
cdr3_length: 15
v_call: TRBV6-5
cdr3_aa: CASSYFQGVRNEQFF
cdr3_nt: TGTGCCAGCAGTTATTTTCAGGGTGTACGCAATGAGCAGTTCTTC

d_call: TRBD1
clone_size: NA
j_call: TRBJ1-2
cdr3_length: 16
v_call: TRBV5-1
cdr3_aa: CASSLQGTGGSRGYTF
cdr3_nt: TGCGCCAGCAGCTTGCAGGGGACAGGGGGCAGCAGGGGCTACACCTTC

d_call: NA
clone_size: few
j_call: TRBJ1-5
cdr3_length: 12
v_call: TRBV6-6
cdr3_aa: CASSYGNQPQHF
cdr3_nt: TGTGCCAGCAGTTACGGCAATCAGCCCCAGCATTTT

d_call: TRBD1
clone_size: NA
j_call: TRBJ2-7
cdr3_length: 15
v_call: TRBV28
cdr3_aa: CASSIPGQGSYEQYF
cdr3_nt: TGTGCCAGCAGCATCCCGGGACAGGGTTCCTACGAGCAGTACTTC

d_call: TRBD2
clone_size: few
j_call: TRBJ2-1
cdr3_length: 15
v_call: TRBV11-1
cdr3_aa: CASRKRGSSYNEQFF
cdr3_nt: TGTGCCAGCAGGAAGCGGGGGAGCTCCTACAATGAGCAGTTCTTC

d_call: NA
clone_size: once
j_call: TRBJ2-1
cdr3_length: 14
v_call: TRBV27
cdr3_aa: CASRPGGTYNEQFF
cdr3_nt: TGTGCCAGCAGACCCGGAGGCACGTACAATGAGCAGTTCTTC

d_call: NA
clone_size: NA
j_call: TRBJ2-7
cdr3_length: 12
v_call: TRBV10-3
cdr3_aa: CAISGQSYEQYF
cdr3_nt: TGTGCCATCAGTGGACAGTCGTACGAGCAGTACTTC

d_call: NA
clone_size: NA
j_call: TRBJ1-2
cdr3_length: 15
v_call: TRBV27
cdr3_aa: CASRGPTDGTYGYTF
cdr3_nt: TGTGCCAGCAGGGGACCGACAGACGGTACCTATGGCTACACCTTC

d_call: NA
clone_size: once
j_call: TRBJ2-7
cdr3_length: 10
v_call: TRBV27
cdr3_aa: CASSTYEQYF
cdr3_nt: TGTGCCAGCAGCACCTACGAGCAGTACTTC

d_call: NA
clone_size: NA
j_call: TRBJ1-5
cdr3_length: 16
v_call: TRBV5-5
cdr3_aa: CASSLDPGQPNQPQHF
cdr3_nt: TGTGCCAGCAGCTTGGACCCGGGGCAGCCAAATCAGCCCCAGCATTTT

d_call: NA
clone_size: NA
j_call: TRBJ1-5
cdr3_length: 13
v_call: TRBV7-2
cdr3_aa: CASSSVRGQPQHF
cdr3_nt: TGTGCCAGCAGCTCCGTAAGGGGTCAGCCCCAGCATTTT

d_call: NA
clone_size: NA
j_call: TRBJ1-2
cdr3_length: 13
v_call: TRBV30
cdr3_aa: CAWTPLGFHGYTF
cdr3_nt: TGTGCCTGGACCCCCTTGGGGTTCCATGGCTACACCTTC

d_call: TRBD2
clone_size: NA
j_call: TRBJ2-1
cdr3_length: 15
v_call: TRBV19
cdr3_aa: CASSETSGSYNEQFF
cdr3_nt: TGTGCCAGTAGTGAAACTAGCGGGAGCTACAATGAGCAGTTCTTC

d_call: TRBD2
clone_size: NA
j_call: TRBJ2-7
cdr3_length: 13
v_call: TRBV25-1
cdr3_aa: CASSWGLAAEQYF
cdr3_nt: TGTGCCAGCAGTTGGGGACTAGCCGCCGAGCAGTACTTC

d_call: TRBD2
clone_size: NA
j_call: TRBJ2-1
cdr3_length: 17
v_call: TRBV4-3
cdr3_aa: CASSQVGLALFVNEQFF
cdr3_nt: TGCGCCAGCAGCCAAGTTGGACTAGCTCTTTTTGTAAATGAGCAGTTCTTC

d_call: TRBD1
clone_size: NA
j_call: TRBJ1-2
cdr3_length: 15
v_call: TRBV28
cdr3_aa: CASSFGQGTDYGYTF
cdr3_nt: TGTGCCAGCAGTTTCGGACAGGGGACGGACTATGGCTACACCTTC

d_call: NA
clone_size: once
j_call: TRBJ1-2
cdr3_length: 13
v_call: TRBV5-8
cdr3_aa: CASSLFGDYGYTF
cdr3_nt: TGTGCCAGCAGCTTGTTTGGGGACTATGGCTACACCTTC

d_call: NA
clone_size: NA
j_call: TRBJ2-3
cdr3_length: 15
v_call: TRBV27
cdr3_aa: CASSLGLYSTDTQYF
cdr3_nt: TGTGCCAGCAGTTTAGGACTTTATTCCACAGATACGCAGTATTTT

d_call: NA
clone_size: NA
j_call: TRBJ2-2
cdr3_length: 13
v_call: TRBV7-2
cdr3_aa: CASRWGLTGELFF
cdr3_nt: TGTGCCAGCAGGTGGGGGCTGACCGGGGAGCTGTTTTTT

d_call: TRBD1
clone_size: NA
j_call: TRBJ1-5
cdr3_length: 16
v_call: TRBV19
cdr3_aa: CASSTPGQGYNQPQHF
cdr3_nt: TGTGCCAGTAGTACCCCGGGACAGGGGTACAATCAGCCCCAGCATTTT

d_call: TRBD1
clone_size: NA
j_call: TRBJ1-5
cdr3_length: 16
v_call: TRBV5-5
cdr3_aa: CASSAAEGTVVQPQHF
cdr3_nt: TGTGCCAGCAGCGCGGCGGAAGGGACAGTAGTTCAGCCCCAGCATTTT

d_call: TRBD1
clone_size: few
j_call: TRBJ1-3
cdr3_length: 15
v_call: TRBV6-5
cdr3_aa: CASSTRTGAGNTIYF
cdr3_nt: TGTGCCAGCAGTACCCGGACAGGGGCTGGAAACACCATATATTTT

d_call: TRBD1
clone_size: NA
j_call: TRBJ2-1
cdr3_length: 16
v_call: TRBV7-2
cdr3_aa: CASSQLDRGPYNEQFF
cdr3_nt: TGTGCCAGCAGCCAGTTAGACAGGGGCCCCTACAATGAGCAGTTCTTC

d_call: NA
clone_size: NA
j_call: TRBJ1-1
cdr3_length: 12
v_call: TRBV18
cdr3_aa: CASSPALTEAFF
cdr3_nt: TGTGCCAGCTCACCAGCTTTGACTGAAGCTTTCTTT

d_call: NA
clone_size: NA
j_call: TRBJ2-3
cdr3_length: 15
v_call: TRBV4-1
cdr3_aa: CASSRSGLGTDTQYF
cdr3_nt: TGCGCCAGCAGCCGCTCAGGACTGGGCACAGATACGCAGTATTTT

d_call: TRBD1
clone_size: NA
j_call: TRBJ2-2
cdr3_length: 16
v_call: TRBV14
cdr3_aa: CASSQGQGISTGELFF
cdr3_nt: TGTGCCAGCAGCCAGGGACAGGGGATAAGCACCGGGGAGCTGTTTTTT

d_call: NA
clone_size: NA
j_call: TRBJ1-2
cdr3_length: 15
v_call: TRBV7-9
cdr3_aa: CASSLEQGISYGYTF
cdr3_nt: TGTGCCAGCAGCTTAGAACAGGGCATATCGTATGGCTACACCTTC

d_call: NA
clone_size: NA
j_call: TRBJ1-2
cdr3_length: 14
v_call: TRBV6-5
cdr3_aa: CASSDLGTIDGYTF
cdr3_nt: TGTGCCAGCAGTGACCTCGGGACAATCGACGGCTACACCTTC

d_call: NA
clone_size: NA
j_call: TRBJ2-2
cdr3_length: 12
v_call: TRBV7-6
cdr3_aa: CASRGPTGELFF
cdr3_nt: TGTGCCAGCAGGGGACCTACCGGGGAGCTGTTTTTT

d_call: TRBD2
clone_size: NA
j_call: TRBJ2-1
cdr3_length: 15
v_call: TRBV30
cdr3_aa: CAWSVGLAGGNEQFF
cdr3_nt: TGTGCCTGGAGTGTGGGACTAGCGGGGGGAAATGAGCAGTTCTTC

d_call: TRBD2
clone_size: NA
j_call: TRBJ2-7
cdr3_length: 18
v_call: TRBV6-1
cdr3_aa: CASSEPLGTSGSLYEQYF
cdr3_nt: TGTGCCAGCAGTGAACCACTCGGGACTAGCGGGAGTCTATACGAGCAGTACTTC

d_call: NA
clone_size: NA
j_call: TRBJ2-2
cdr3_length: 15
v_call: TRBV7-8
cdr3_aa: CASSSGPSGTGELFF
cdr3_nt: TGTGCCAGCAGCTCAGGTCCCTCGGGCACCGGGGAGCTGTTTTTT

d_call: TRBD2
clone_size: NA
j_call: TRBJ2-2
cdr3_length: 14
v_call: TRBV10-2
cdr3_aa: CASTSGTSFGELFF
cdr3_nt: TGCGCCAGCACCTCCGGGACTAGTTTCGGGGAGCTGTTTTTT

d_call: TRBD1
clone_size: NA
j_call: TRBJ2-7
cdr3_length: 14
v_call: TRBV15
cdr3_aa: CATSRGQGPYEQYF
cdr3_nt: TGTGCCACCAGCAGAGGACAGGGGCCCTACGAGCAGTACTTC

d_call: TRBD2
clone_size: NA
j_call: TRBJ2-2
cdr3_length: 15
v_call: TRBV5-1
cdr3_aa: CASSSSGLDTGELFF
cdr3_nt: TGCGCCAGCAGCTCATCGGGACTAGATACCGGGGAGCTGTTTTTT

d_call: TRBD1
clone_size: once
j_call: TRBJ1-5
cdr3_length: 14
v_call: TRBV7-9
cdr3_aa: CASSSGQGNQPQHF
cdr3_nt: TGTGCCAGCAGCTCCGGACAGGGCAATCAGCCCCAGCATTTT

d_call: NA
clone_size: NA
j_call: TRBJ2-7
cdr3_length: 16
v_call: TRBV6-4
cdr3_aa: CASTTGLRKQTYEQYF
cdr3_nt: TGTGCCAGCACCACGGGGTTACGCAAGCAAACCTACGAGCAGTACTTC

d_call: NA
clone_size: once
j_call: TRBJ1-5
cdr3_length: 14
v_call: TRBV7-2
cdr3_aa: CASSLAGSNQPQHF
cdr3_nt: TGTGCCAGCAGCTTAGCCGGGAGCAATCAGCCCCAGCATTTT

d_call: TRBD1
clone_size: NA
j_call: TRBJ2-7
cdr3_length: 13
v_call: TRBV30
cdr3_aa: CALDGTGSYEQYF
cdr3_nt: TGTGCCCTAGACGGGACAGGCTCCTACGAGCAGTACTTC

d_call: NA
clone_size: once
j_call: TRBJ2-2
cdr3_length: 12
v_call: TRBV12-5
cdr3_aa: CASGLGTGERFF
cdr3_nt: TGTGCTAGTGGTTTAGGGACCGGGGAGCGGTTTTTT

d_call: NA
clone_size: NA
j_call: TRBJ1-2
cdr3_length: 14
v_call: TRBV30
cdr3_aa: CAWSVGSTGYGYTF
cdr3_nt: TGTGCCTGGAGTGTAGGGAGTACGGGCTATGGCTACACCTTC

d_call: NA
clone_size: NA
j_call: TRBJ2-3
cdr3_length: 16
v_call: TRBV19
cdr3_aa: CASSRTDYSGTDTQYF
cdr3_nt: TGTGCCAGTAGTAGGACGGACTACTCGGGGACAGATACGCAGTATTTT

d_call: TRBD1
clone_size: NA
j_call: TRBJ1-2
cdr3_length: 14
v_call: TRBV6-4
cdr3_aa: CASIAGTGNYGYTF
cdr3_nt: TGTGCCAGCATTGCCGGGACAGGGAACTATGGCTACACCTTC

d_call: NA
clone_size: NA
j_call: TRBJ2-3
cdr3_length: 10
v_call: TRBV2
cdr3_aa: CARNTDTQYF
cdr3_nt: TGTGCCAGGAACACAGATACGCAGTATTTT

d_call: NA
clone_size: NA
j_call: TRBJ2-3
cdr3_length: 16
v_call: TRBV4-2
cdr3_aa: CASSQDRGVPTDTQYF
cdr3_nt: TGTGCCAGCAGCCAAGATCGCGGGGTACCCACAGATACGCAGTATTTT

d_call: NA
clone_size: NA
j_call: TRBJ2-3
cdr3_length: 15
v_call: TRBV5-1
cdr3_aa: CASSLPTGGTDTQYF
cdr3_nt: TGCGCCAGCAGCTTACCAACCGGGGGCACAGATACGCAGTATTTT

d_call: NA
clone_size: NA
j_call: TRBJ2-7
cdr3_length: 15
v_call: TRBV5-4
cdr3_aa: CASSLILGQGYEQYF
cdr3_nt: TGTGCCAGCAGCTTGATATTGGGGCAGGGGTACGAGCAGTACTTC

d_call: TRBD1
clone_size: NA
j_call: TRBJ2-7
cdr3_length: 19
v_call: TRBV5-5
cdr3_aa: CASSLRWGQGARDRSEQYF
cdr3_nt: TGTGCCAGCAGCCTACGCTGGGGACAGGGGGCGCGTGACCGCTCCGAGCAGTACTTC

d_call: NA
clone_size: NA
j_call: TRBJ2-6
cdr3_length: 17
v_call: TRBV14
cdr3_aa: CASSQRQVITGGDVLTF
cdr3_nt: TGTGCCAGCAGCCAGAGACAGGTCATAACAGGGGGGGACGTCCTGACTTTC